This T cell receptor beta chain emerged from a study of beta chain features in type 1 diabetes. V lost 3 bases and J lost 5, with 6 bases in between. From germline, CDR1 is SGHTA and CDR2 FQGNSA. The CDR3 covers 12 residues. General study points: In all four CD4+ subsets, TCRB CDR3 length was significantly, moderately reduced in type 1 diabetes.

As every portion of the isolated RNA was reverse transcribed, the sequencing read expressed TCRB transcripts. Some clones are missing from TCRdb's copy, which holds only in-frame ones; the method was immunoSEQ multiplex PCR. The sample holds about 190,000 clones, 7.8% seen once. To note about this clone: As yet, its antigen is unknown.

Sequencing was performed on central memory CD4+ T cells from blood. This sequence joins TRBV7-2 and TRBJ2-3; D not certain. The source of this sequence is a woman between 40 and 55 years old with type 1 diabetes. The CDR3 sequence is CASSFQEDTQYF. CDR3 nucleotide sequence: TGTGCCAGCAGCTTTCAGGAAGATACGCAGTATTTT.